The T cell receptor (beta chain) under discussion was sequenced for a study of fetal regulatory T cell absence and autoimmunity. Study context: IPEX patients had exocrine pancreas autoimmunity without clinical diabetes. Study-level points and caveats: Oligoclonal TCR enrichment in pancreas over cord blood reached over 90-fold for some clones. Broadly similar TRB gene family usage was seen in pancreas and cord blood.

Sequencing was at survey level. Clones were sequenced by immunoSEQ multiplex PCR, and TCRdb holds only the in-frame ones, with some missing. The table lists 45,000 to 50,000 clones, about 79% of them singletons. This clone was detected only a few times. The antigen is not known. Sequenced sample: cord blood. The clonotype comes from a newborn boy with IPEX syndrome.

The CDR3 loop is CASSPIGDPSGTLHF. CDR3 nucleotide sequence: TGTGCCAGCAGTCCTATCGGTGATCCCAGTGGCACCCTCCACTTT. The chain joins TRBV27 to TRBJ1-6, with D unresolved. This CDR3 has 15 residues. V was trimmed by 5 bases and J by 14 bases, leaving 22 bases between them. Germline-derived CDR1 and CDR2 are MNHEY and SMNVEV (reference sequence).